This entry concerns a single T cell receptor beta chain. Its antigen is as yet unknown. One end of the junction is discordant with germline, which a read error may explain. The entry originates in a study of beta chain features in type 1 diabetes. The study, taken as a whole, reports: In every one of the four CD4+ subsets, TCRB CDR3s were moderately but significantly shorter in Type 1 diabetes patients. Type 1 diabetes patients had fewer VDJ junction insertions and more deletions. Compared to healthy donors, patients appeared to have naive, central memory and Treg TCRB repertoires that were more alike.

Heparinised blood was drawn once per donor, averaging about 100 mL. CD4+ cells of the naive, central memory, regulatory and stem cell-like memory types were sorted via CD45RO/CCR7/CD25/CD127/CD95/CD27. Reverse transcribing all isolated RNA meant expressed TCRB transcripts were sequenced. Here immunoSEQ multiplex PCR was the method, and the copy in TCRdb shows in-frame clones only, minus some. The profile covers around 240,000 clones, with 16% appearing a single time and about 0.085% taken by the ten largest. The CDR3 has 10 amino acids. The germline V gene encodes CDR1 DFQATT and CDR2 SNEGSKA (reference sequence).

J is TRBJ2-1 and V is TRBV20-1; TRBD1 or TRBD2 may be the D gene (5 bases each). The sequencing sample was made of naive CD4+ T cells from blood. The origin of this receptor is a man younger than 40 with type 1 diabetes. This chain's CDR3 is CSASPVREIF. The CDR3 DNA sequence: TGCAGTGCTTCCCCGGTCAGGGAGATCTTC.